The clone carrying this T cell receptor (beta chain) appeared a few times. Authors' data handling: Estimated nucleated cell counts came from reference gene primer amplification. Produced via immunoSEQ multiplex PCR; TCRdb's table is partial and in-frame only. V, J and clone size are taken as reported in that table, and D and trimming were inferred from the DNA itself. The table lists 100,000 to 150,000 clones, roughly 84% of them singletons. This sample was taken from a study of blood T cell repertoires in COVID-19. Turning to the study itself: Italy, Spain and the United States were the sources of the convalescent and acute COVID-19 samples.

The CDR3 has 15 residues. The J segment lost 7 bases and the V segment lost 2 bases, leaving 2 bases of the junction unmatched. The germline CDR1 and CDR2 sequences are MNHEY and SMNVEV (reference sequence). The chain couples TRBV27 to TRBJ1-6; 10 bases match TRBD1. The origin of this receptor is a man aged 55 to 70 with acute or convalescent COVID-19. The source material was peripheral blood. CDR3 DNA: TGTGCCAGCAGTTTAGCGGGACAGGGGAATTCACCCCTCCACTTT. Translating gives CASSLAGQGNSPLHF.